A selection of T cell receptor beta chains follows, all from one sample in a study of shared clonotypes between healthy human individuals. This table comes from immunoSEQ multiplex PCR, and its TCRdb copy is limited to in-frame clones, with some not included. The table lists about 2.4 million clones, 90% to 95% of them singletons. Sequencing was carried out using naive CD4+ T cells from PBMCs. The receptors were sampled from a man aged 18 to 30 in good health. Some clones in this sample may be carry-over from other donors' samples. The CDR3 runs from the conserved cysteine through the conserved F or W. The D gene is left open where the match is weak. Size is stated for part of the rows, as once, few or many counts, or as a class when the clone is expanded.

abundance,d_gene,v_gene,j_gene,CDR3aa,CDR3nt
.,TRBD1,TRBV6-6,TRBJ1-2,CASTARTGGYGYTF,TGTGCCAGCACCGCCAGGACAGGGGGCTATGGCTACACCTTC
few,TRBD1,TRBV29-1,TRBJ2-2,CSVRGPGRHGELFF,TGCAGCGTGAGGGGGCCTGGACGACACGGGGAGCTGTTTTTT
once,.,TRBV28,TRBJ2-4,CASSLGRAVKNIQYF,TGTGCCAGCAGCTTAGGCAGGGCGGTCAAAAACATTCAGTACTTC
.,TRBD1,TRBV19,TRBJ1-1,CASSGRGRFSPISAEAFF,TGTGCCAGTAGCGGCAGGGGGCGATTCTCCCCTATTTCTGCTGAAGCTTTCTTT
.,.,TRBV9,TRBJ2-5,CASTGKSQETQYF,TGTGCCAGCACCGGCAAGTCCCAAGAGACCCAGTACTTC
.,TRBD1,TRBV9,TRBJ2-5,CASSATSGTGGQETQYF,TGTGCCAGCAGCGCGACATCCGGGACAGGGGGGCAAGAGACCCAGTACTTC
once,TRBD2,TRBV10-3,TRBJ2-1,CAISVVSGSGNEQFF,TGTGCCATCAGTGTTGTTAGCGGGAGTGGAAATGAGCAGTTCTTC
.,.,TRBV4-1,TRBJ1-6,CATAAESSYNSPLHF,TGCGCCACCGCGGCAGAAAGCTCCTATAATTCACCCCTCCACTTT
once,TRBD1,TRBV25-1,TRBJ2-7,CASRQGARYEQYF,TGTGCCAGCAGACAGGGGGCGCGCTACGAGCAGTACTTC
.,.,TRBV5-6,TRBJ2-1,CASSLGAGRNEQFF,TGTGCCAGCAGCTTGGGGGCGGGAAGAAATGAGCAGTTCTTC
.,.,TRBV7-2,TRBJ2-7,CASSLLPPRSASYEQYF,TGTGCCAGCAGCTTACTTCCCCCCCGGTCCGCATCCTACGAGCAGTACTTC
once,.,TRBV5-1,TRBJ2-2,CASAEGNTGELFF,TGCGCCAGCGCGGAGGGGAACACCGGGGAGCTGTTTTTT
once,TRBD1,TRBV19,TRBJ2-7,CASSISGGVYEQYF,TGTGCCAGTAGTATTTCAGGGGGCGTCTACGAGCAGTACTTC
.,.,TRBV28,TRBJ1-4,CAMGATNEKLFF,TGTGCCATGGGGGCAACTAATGAAAAACTGTTTTTT
.,.,TRBV15,TRBJ2-6,CATSGASGANVLTF,TGTGCCACCAGCGGTGCCTCTGGGGCCAACGTCCTGACTTTC
.,.,TRBV9,TRBJ2-1,CASSARQATGNEQFF,TGTGCCAGCAGCGCCAGACAGGCTACCGGGAATGAGCAGTTCTTC
once,TRBD2,TRBV10-3,TRBJ2-2,CAISDSSGRTGELFF,TGTGCCATCAGTGATTCAAGCGGGAGGACCGGGGAGCTGTTTTTT
.,.,TRBV28,TRBJ1-2,CASGRNQENYGYTF,TGTGCCAGCGGACGCAACCAGGAAAACTATGGCTACACCTTC